The 10 T cell receptor beta chains in this list originate from one sample, sequenced in a study of T cells in localized non-small cell lung cancer. Libraries were prepared by immunoSEQ multiplex PCR; TCRdb keeps only in-frame clonotypes and omits some of them. The table includes about 1,300 clones, about 20% detected once. Here the sequenced sample was normal lung tissue next to the tumor, taken before any cancer treatment. The receptor set was obtained from a man aged 35-75 years with stage I lung adenocarcinoma.

This chain uses TRBV1 with TRBJ2-3; the table's D call, TRBD2, was not checked against the DNA. TRBV1 is a pseudogene segment. This CDR3 has 15 residues. The CDR3 region is CASSQDSSSTDTQYF. CDR3 DNA: TGCGCCAGCAGCCAAGATTCGTCTAGCACAGATACGCAGTATTTT.

This clone was found a few times. The gene calls are TRBV18 and TRBJ1-3; D unresolved. The CDR3 covers 14 residues. CDR1 is KGHSH, CDR2 LQKENI, per germline. V was clipped by 1 base and J by 8 bases, with 12 bases between them. The CDR3 nucleotides are TGTGCCAGCTCACCACGGGGAACAAGGGACACCATATATTTT. This encodes CASSPRGTRDTIYF.

This clone is deemed large. The chain joins TRBV11-3 to TRBJ2-1; TRBD1 matches 9 bases. CDR1 SGHNT and CDR2 YENEEA come from the germline V gene. The trim removed 5 bases at V and 6 bases at J, leaving 8 bases unmatched. The CDR3 runs to 15 residues. The CDR3 reads CASSPGQGIINEQFF. The CDR3 coding sequence is TGTGCCAGCAGCCCGGGACAGGGTATTATCAATGAGCAGTTCTTC.

As DNA, the CDR3 is TGTGCCAGCTCACCACCAGGGTATTCCACCGGGGAGCTGTTTTTT. Residues: CASSPPGYSTGELFF. The chain has TRBV18 and TRBJ2-2; D remains unclear. The CDR3 length is 15 residues. Per germline, CDR1 KGHSH and CDR2 LQKENI. The V gene lost 0 bases and the J gene lost 4 bases, with 9 bases spanning the gap.

This clone was detected only a few times. The CDR3 is CASRGGLLAGELFF. In nucleotides, the CDR3 is TGCGCCAGCAGGGGGGGCCTATTGGCCGGGGAGCTGTTTTTT. This sequence joins TRBV10-2 and TRBJ2-2, with D perhaps given as TRBD1 or TRBD2 (6 bases each). The CDR3 has 14 amino acids. V was pared by 6 bases and J by 6 bases, with 14 bases between. From germline, CDR1 is WSHSY and CDR2 SAAADI.

This chain uses TRBV29-1 with TRBJ1-1, with 7 bases identical to TRBD1. Germline-derived CDR1 and CDR2 are SQVTM and ANQGSEA. The CDR3 length is 13 residues. V shed 6 bases and J 4 bases; nucleotides not matched to a gene: 8. The CDR3 DNA reads TGCAGCGTGGCAGGGACAGAAGGCACTGAAGCTTTCTTT. Amino acids: CSVAGTEGTEAFF.

The table lists this clone with a few counts. V gene TRBV11-3 combines with J gene TRBJ2-3, with D possibly being TRBD1 (7 bases). V was cut by 4 bases and J by 1 base, with 12 bases left in between. CDR3 length equals 15 residues. Germline CDR1 is SGHNT and CDR2 is YENEEA. The CDR3 protein is CASSYQGEGTDTQYF. The CDR3 nucleotides read TGTGCCAGCAGCTATCAGGGGGAGGGCACAGATACGCAGTATTTT.

The rearrangement links TRBV29-1 to TRBJ2-1; 7 positions agree with TRBD2. The germline gives CDR1 SQVTM, CDR2 ANQGSEA. The CDR3 loop spans 14 amino acids. V lost 7 bases and J lost 9; bases outside the gene matches: 15. The CDR3 sequence is CSAPGTNTRGEQFF. The CDR3, as DNA: TGCAGCGCACCTGGGACTAACACGCGGGGTGAGCAGTTCTTC.

By sample fraction, this clone is medium-sized. The rearrangement links TRBV9 to TRBJ2-3; 7 nucleotides align to TRBD2. V lost 3 bases and J lost 5; bases outside the gene matches: 6. In germline, CDR1 is SGDLS, CDR2 YYNGEE. The CDR3 loop spans 14 amino acids. The CDR3 spells CASSASGKIDTQYF. The CDR3 bases are TGTGCCAGCAGCGCGAGCGGGAAAATAGATACGCAGTATTTT.

By proportion, this clone is large. The CDR3 reads CASSESHLLKLFF. As DNA, the CDR3 is TGTGCCAGCAGTGAATCACACCTCCTAAAACTGTTTTTT. This sequence joins TRBV9 and TRBJ1-4; no definite D call. V shed 5 bases and J shed 10 bases, with 15 bases lying between them. Germline V gene sequence: CDR1 SGDLS, CDR2 YYNGEE. This CDR3 has 13 residues.